The 26 T cell receptor beta chains listed next were all sequenced from one sample in a study of tissue T cells after allogeneic stem cell transplantation. The method was immunoSEQ multiplex PCR; TCRdb's version includes in-frame clones alone and lacks a portion of them. This table has some 9,800 clones, 65% appearing once. Specimen: tissue from the stomach, collected at autopsy. These receptors all come from a male donor at least 60 years old with lung cancer.

V gene TRBV6-2 or TRBV6-3 combines with J gene TRBJ2-7; D ambiguous. The CDR3 length is 14 residues. Deletions cut 2 bases from V and 6 bases from J, with 14 bases between. Germline V gives CDR1 MNHEY, CDR2 SVGEGT. The CDR3, as DNA: TGTGCCAGCAGTTACGACCCTACGACGGGCGAGCAGTACTTC. The encoded protein is CASSYDPTTGEQYF.

The CDR3 here is CASSRTGQGGLGTQYF. CDR3 in DNA: TGTGCCAGCAGTCGCACTGGACAGGGGGGATTGGGGACCCAGTACTTC. V and J are TRBV7-2 and TRBJ2-5; 10 bases align to TRBD1. V lost 6 bases to trimming and J lost 7 bases; unmatched junction nucleotides: 14. Germline CDR1 is SGHTA and CDR2 is FQGNSA. The CDR3 runs 16 residues. Full variable domain (outside the CDR3, taken from reference TRBV7-2 and TRBJ2-5): GAGVSQSPSNKVTEKGKDVELRCDPISGHTALYWYRQSLGQGLEFLIYFQGNSAPDKSGLPSDRFSAERTGGSVSTLTIQRTQQEDSAVYLCASSRTGQGGLGTQYFGPGTRLLVL.

V gene TRBV18 combines with J gene TRBJ1-1; D perhaps matches TRBD1 (6 bases). Germline CDR1 and CDR2: KGHSH and LQKENI. This CDR3 is 18 amino acids long. V was clipped by 1 base and J by 1 base, with 19 bases between them. The CDR3 here is CASSPRRGGAAANTEAFF. The DNA of the CDR3 is TGTGCCAGCTCACCACGGAGGGGGGGCGCAGCAGCGAACACTGAAGCTTTCTTT. Complete variable domain (other parts from reference TRBV18 and TRBJ1-1): NAGVMQNPRHLVRRRGQEARLRCSPMKGHSHVYWYRQLPEEGLKFMVYLQKENIIDESGMPKERFSAEFPKEGPSILRIQQVVRGDSAAYFCASSPRRGGAAANTEAFFGQGTRLTVV.

V usage is TRBV5-4 and J usage is TRBJ2-3, with 8 bases fitting TRBD1. The ends lost 6 bases at V and 5 bases at J; junction bases unmatched: 11. Germline loops: CDR1 SGHNT, CDR2 YYREEE (reference sequence). This CDR3 region has 15 residues. Here the CDR3 reads CASTEDRVRVDTQYF. The CDR3 bases are TGTGCCAGCACCGAGGACAGGGTGAGGGTAGATACGCAGTATTTT.

This clone is medium-sized. CDR3 in amino acids: CASSPPSGGDTDTQYF. In DNA, the CDR3 is TGTGCCAGCAGCCCACCGTCTGGCGGGGACACAGATACGCAGTATTTT. The V and J genes are TRBV11-2 and TRBJ2-3, with a weak D call TRBD2 (6 bases). The ends were cut back, 5 bases at V and 2 bases at J, with 17 bases in the middle. In germline, CDR1 is SGHAT, CDR2 FQNNGV. This CDR3 has 16 residues.

This clone was found a few times. The chain has TRBV4-2 and TRBJ2-2; D is possibly TRBD1 or TRBD2 (5 bases each). V lost 2 bases to trimming and J lost 0 bases, with 13 bases between them. The germline gives CDR1 LGHNA, CDR2 YNFKEQ. The CDR3 consists of 17 residues. CDR3 region: CASSQRGAVANTGELFF. The CDR3 DNA is TGTGCCAGCAGCCAAAGAGGGGCCGTTGCGAACACCGGGGAGCTGTTTTTT.

The V and J genes are TRBV9 and TRBJ2-3; no definite D call. Germline CDR1 SGDLS, CDR2 YYNGEE. Trimming took off 1 base at V and 0 bases at J, with 9 bases between the two ends. The CDR3 sequence is 15 residues long. The DNA of the CDR3 is TGTGCCAGCAGCGTATCCGCCTCTAGCACAGATACGCAGTATTTT. Residues: CASSVSASSTDTQYF.

The chain is built from TRBV6-5 and TRBJ2-1; 7 bases map to TRBD1. CDR1 and CDR2 (germline): MNHEY, SVGAGI. The CDR3 is made up of 15 amino acids. The junction had 4 bases not matched to a gene; V was cut back by 0 bases and J by 5 bases. CDR3 region: CASSYSIQGDNEQFF. In DNA, the CDR3 is TGTGCCAGCAGTTACTCGATTCAGGGGGACAATGAGCAGTTCTTC.

The rearrangement joins TRBV5-1 to TRBJ2-3, with 12 bases matching TRBD2. Germline V gives CDR1 SGHRS, CDR2 YFSETQ. This CDR3 is 16 amino acids long. Trimming removed 4 bases from V and 3 bases from J; junction bases left unmatched: 6. This chain's CDR3 is CASSIGTSGLTDTQYF. The CDR3 bases are TGCGCCAGCAGCATTGGGACTAGCGGGCTAACAGATACGCAGTATTTT.

The chain joins TRBV20-1 to TRBJ2-3; D gene unclear. The CDR3 is 11 amino acids. Germline loops: CDR1 DFQATT, CDR2 SNEGSKA (reference sequence). V was clipped by 0 bases and J by 8 bases, with 6 bases between them. The chain's CDR3 is CSAREGGTQYF. The CDR3 DNA is TGCAGTGCTAGAGAAGGCGGTACGCAGTATTTT.

The chain links TRBV28 to TRBJ1-3, with D possibly TRBD1 on 5 matching bases. This CDR3 is built from 11 residues. Germline V gene sequence: CDR1 MDHEN, CDR2 SYDVKM. CDR3: CAGGGGNTIYF. CDR3 DNA: TGTGCGGGGGGAGGTGGAAACACCATATATTTT.

The chain employs TRBV27 and TRBJ1-1; D not certain. This CDR3 contains 14 residues. The germline CDR1 and CDR2 sequences are MNHEY and SMNVEV (reference sequence). Trimming removed 6 bases from V and 6 bases from J, with 17 bases in between. The CDR3 DNA sequence: TGTGCCAGCAGCGAGGAGGCCGGGAGGTCTGAAGCTTTCTTT. Protein: CASSEEAGRSEAFF.

The table lists this clone with a few counts. The chain links TRBV6-1 to TRBJ2-1, with a weak D call TRBD2 (7 bases). The CDR3 length is 16 residues. Germline assignment: CDR1 MNHNS and CDR2 SASEGT. The V gene lost 2 bases and the J gene lost 7 bases, with 18 bases spanning the gap. CDR3 bases: TGTGCCAGCAGTGAATGGGGTGGGGGGGCGTTTAATGAGCAGTTCTTC. Protein sequence: CASSEWGGGAFNEQFF.

The chain joins TRBV30 to TRBJ1-1, with a possible D match to TRBD1 (6 bases). The CDR3 length is 14 residues. Germline loops: CDR1 GTSNPN, CDR2 SVGIG (reference sequence). V was cut by 4 bases and J by 0 bases, with 12 bases left in between. The CDR3 nucleotides read TGTGCCTGGAACCTAGGACAGATGAACACTGAAGCTTTCTTT. This encodes CAWNLGQMNTEAFF.

The chain links TRBV9 to TRBJ2-5; 10 bases agree with TRBD1. Germline lookup yields CDR1 SGDLS and CDR2 YYNGEE. With V trimmed by 3 bases and J by 7 bases, 12 bases remained unmatched. The CDR3 covers 16 residues. The CDR3 reads CASSGRPGQGLVTQYF. The CDR3 coding sequence is TGTGCCAGCAGCGGCCGACCGGGACAGGGGCTGGTGACCCAGTACTTC. Based on the CDR3 plus reference TRBV9 and TRBJ2-5, the full variable domain is DSGVTQTPKHLITATGQRVTLRCSPRSGDLSVYWYQQSLDQGLQFLIQYYNGEERAKGNILERFSAQQFPDLHSELNLSSLELGDSALYFCASSGRPGQGLVTQYFGPGTRLLVL.

The rearrangement joins TRBV30 to TRBJ2-2, with D uncertain. V was trimmed by 0 bases and J by 5 bases, leaving 7 bases between them. CDR1 GTSNPN and CDR2 SVGIG come from the germline V gene (reference sequence). CDR3 size: 13 residues. CDR3 sequence (DNA): TGTGCCTGGAGTGTACATGGGACCGGGGAGCTGTTTTTT. It encodes CAWSVHGTGELFF.

The chain combines TRBV5-1 with TRBJ1-2; 7 bases fit TRBD1. The CDR3 is made up of 15 amino acids. V shed 4 bases, J shed 2 bases, and the junction held 8 bases outside the gene matches. From germline, CDR1 is SGHRS and CDR2 YFSETQ. The DNA for the CDR3 is TGCGCCAGCAGCCTAACGACAGGGACGAACTATGGCTACACCTTC. This translates into CASSLTTGTNYGYTF.

Details on this clone: Compared with germline, one end of the junction differs, possibly owing to a read error. The J gene is TRBJ2-1, the V gene TRBV6-1, with D uncertain. CDR1 is MNHNS, CDR2 SASEGT, per germline. There are 15 residues in the CDR3. The CDR3 DNA is TGTGCCAGCAGTGAACAGGACCGTCCCTACCATGAGCAGTTCTTC. Translating gives CASSEQDRPYHEQFF.

In its sample, this clone ranks as medium-sized (0.01 to 0.1%). The chain links TRBV4-3 to TRBJ2-7; TRBD1 matches 9 bases. CDR1 LGHNA and CDR2 YSLEER come from the germline V gene. V lost 3 bases to trimming and J lost 2 bases; unmatched junction nucleotides: 5. The CDR3 has 15 amino acids. The CDR3 region is CASSQYRDRAYEQYF. CDR3 in DNA: TGCGCCAGCAGCCAGTACCGGGACAGGGCCTACGAGCAGTACTTC.

This chain connects TRBV30 to TRBJ1-5, with 7 bases lining up with TRBD1. CDR1 is GTSNPN and CDR2 is SVGIG in the germline V gene (reference sequence). With V trimmed by 2 bases and J by 3 bases, 7 bases remained unmatched. The CDR3 is 15 amino acids. The CDR3 spells CAWSTPGQTNQPQHF. CDR3 nucleotides: TGTGCCTGGAGTACCCCGGGACAGACCAATCAGCCCCAGCATTTT.

The chain recombines TRBV25-1 with TRBJ2-1, with D perhaps TRBD1 (7 bases). Germline loops: CDR1 MGHDK, CDR2 SYGVNS. Trimming stripped 4 bases from V and 5 bases from J, with 18 bases between. This CDR3 has 16 residues. Here the CDR3 reads CASSGTGARGNNEQFF. CDR3 in DNA: TGTGCCAGCAGTGGTACAGGGGCTCGGGGGAACAATGAGCAGTTCTTC.

The V and J genes are TRBV27 and TRBJ2-1; D might be TRBD2 (5 bases). Per the germline V gene, CDR1 is MNHEY and CDR2 is SMNVEV (reference sequence). The V end was cut by 6 bases, the J end by 0 bases, with 9 bases between. The CDR3 covers 14 residues. The CDR3 here is CASRGEGSYNEQFF. The CDR3 DNA reads TGTGCCAGCAGGGGAGAGGGCTCCTACAATGAGCAGTTCTTC.

This clone appeared once. The chain recombines TRBV5-6 with TRBJ1-2; D is unresolved. Looked up from germline, CDR1 is SGHDT and CDR2 is YYEEEE. The CDR3 covers 13 residues. The germline V and J ends were trimmed by 4 bases and 2 bases, with 9 bases remaining between them. The CDR3 region is CASSPGPNYGYTF. CDR3 DNA: TGTGCCAGCAGCCCCGGGCCGAACTATGGCTACACCTTC.

This clone turned up a few times. The chain links TRBV7-2 to TRBJ2-2; TRBD2 is a possible D gene (5 bases). CDR1 is SGHTA, CDR2 FQGNSA, per germline. The length of the CDR3 is 15 residues. V lost 5 bases and J 4 bases, leaving 14 bases between the germline ends. The CDR3 sequence: CASSPPEVITGELFF. The CDR3 DNA reads as TGTGCCAGCAGCCCGCCGGAGGTGATCACCGGGGAGCTGTTTTTT.

V gene TRBV15 combines with J gene TRBJ2-2; tentative D call: TRBD1 (5 bases). The germline gives CDR1 LNHNV, CDR2 YYDKDF (reference sequence). The CDR3 is 16 amino acids. V shed 0 bases and J shed 7 bases, with 15 bases lying between them. This chain's CDR3 is CATSRDMVDSGGELFF. The CDR3 coding sequence is TGTGCCACCAGCAGAGATATGGTTGACAGTGGCGGGGAGCTGTTTTTT.

In this sample, this clone turned up once. The gene calls are TRBV5-4 and TRBJ1-1; 11 bases line up with TRBD1. With V trimmed by 3 bases and J by 10 bases, 2 bases remained unmatched. CDR1 and CDR2 (germline): SGHNT, YYREEE (reference sequence). The CDR3 has 12 amino acids. The CDR3 is CASSWGTGGAFF. The CDR3 DNA reads TGTGCCAGCAGCTGGGGGACAGGGGGAGCTTTCTTT.